This T cell receptor beta chain is drawn from a study of cytomegalovirus exposure and HLA in healthy donors (dated by TCRdb to the late 2010s). Background for the entire study: An earlier analysis of 550 to 700 of the donors reported about 290 Gb of sequence data and 117 million unique TCR beta sequences from some 180 million T cells. An early release covering 550 to 650 HLA-typed donors comprised about 290 gigabases of sequencing data and tens of millions of unique TCR sequences. Of the approximately 400 genotyped donors, approximately 83% fell in the genetic ancestry cluster associated with self-reported Caucasian donors. The study aimed to test whether cataloging public T cell receptors could reveal signatures of past pathogen exposure. The study used immunosequencing to profile the T cell repertoires of approximately 690 subjects and linked those repertoires to cytomegalovirus serostatus. A separate validation cohort of 90 to 150 different subjects was used in addition to the 666-subject first cohort. To predict cytomegalovirus infection status, the study brought together high-throughput TCR immunosequencing, statistical association of individual TCRs with disease status, and machine learning. In a later analysis, previously published TCR beta repertoires from 670 or so donors were re-analyzed and high-resolution HLA genotyping was added so that TCR occurrence patterns could be studied. Rather than drawing on any new phenotypic data, the later analysis identified candidate immune exposures from TCR beta sequences and the way those sequences occurred across donors. An earlier analysis of 500 to 750 of the donors applied high-throughput TCR beta sequencing to assess whether each TCR beta V gene segment acted as functional or pseudogenic. Alongside the repertoire data, information on donor age, sex, ethnicity and CMV serostatus was compiled. In a later genetic analysis, genome-wide SNP genotypes for about 60% of the 666 donors were used, and that subset was treated as a discovery cohort. Every discovery cohort repertoire had been produced on one sequencing platform. Both class I and class II loci were covered by HLA typing, at four-digit resolution. The number of donors typed differed by locus, with 629-630 for A, B, C, DRB1 and DQB1, around 560 for DQA1, 600 to 610 for DPA1, and 450 to 480 for DPB1. Because of strong linkage in the cohort, a few DR-DQ haplotypes were treated as single units for association and clustering. Among 398 genotyped donors of the cohort, an average of about 240,000 unique TCR beta nucleotide sequences were sequenced per donor, approximately 20% of them non-productive. What the research found in general, with its limitations: A further reported finding was that TCR beta sequences accurately predicted the HLA-A and HLA-B alleles for most subjects in the first cohort. According to a later analysis, parvovirus B19, influenza, CMV and Epstein-Barr virus appeared linked to several top co-occurrence clusters. Roughly uniform sequencing depth across donors was assumed in presence/absence analyses, although this assumption may not hold. In this cohort, only TCR beta chains were sequenced, and detectable features were limited by the absence of alpha or paired-chain data. Correlated functional status among segregating V segments might reflect linkage disequilibrium, but an unknown experimental factor could not be ruled out. In a later analysis, TCR association rates were found to vary across HLA loci, with the most associated TCRs seen for DRB1 alleles and the fewest for HLA-C alleles. Three of the identified cytomegalovirus-associated TCR beta chains were confirmed in vitro to be specific for cytomegalovirus antigens. In a later analysis, HLA-associated TCR beta chains showed more clonal expansion and lower generation probabilities than non-associated chains that were equally common. The authors suggested that the approach could potentially be extended to other disease states and immunological phenotypes. An association between a missense DCLRE1C variant and V-gene and J-gene trimming of TCR beta chains was found in a later genetic analysis and replicated in an independent cohort. In an earlier analysis of approximately 600 of the donors, most TCR beta V segments were observed in productive rearrangements about 87% or about 30% of the time, broadly matching IMGT annotations. Over 15 rarely observed V segments, including chromosome 9 orphons, were excluded from the earlier analysis of approximately 600 of the donors because counts were too low. Compared with the roughly 670-donor mean, donors in an Asian-associated ancestry cluster had fewer N-insertions in productive TCRs, according to a later genetic analysis. HLA typing was unavailable for some donors at each locus, so association tests used only the typed subset. Across donors, most TCR sequences were observed very rarely, whereas some public TCRs were present in many individuals. The only immune exposure information available for the cohort was CMV serostatus. Specific HLA alleles were associated with 18,000 or so TCR beta sequences at a false discovery rate of 0.05 in a later analysis. Some IMGT-functional V segments, including TRBV6-2 and TRBV6-3, could not be told apart with the 87-base-pair reads, so those segments were excluded. Strong co-occurrence of HLA alleles, especially DR and DQ, made assigning TCR associations to individual alleles difficult. In a later analysis, most CMV-associated TCR beta chains were found to appear HLA-restricted, with HLA associations seemingly driven largely by CMV exposure. In both the original and validation cohorts, the classifier was reported to diagnose cytomegalovirus status with high specificity and sensitivity. The study listed approximately 150 TCR beta chains as associated with cytomegalovirus. A cluster of highly shared sequence variants was judged likely to be a technical artifact of the sequencing pipeline.

Comment on this clone: This clone's antigen is unknown. There are no base qualities to consult, and no much larger clone falls within one base.

V and J lose 3 bases and 1 base, and a span of 16 bases separates them. CDR1 KGHSH and CDR2 LQKENI were looked up in the germline V gene. The CDR3, from cysteine to phenylalanine, totals 17 residues. The CDR3 DNA has 51 bases and is translated from base 1. Library prep was done by the immunoSEQ multiplex PCR assay. The multiplex PCR relied on a mix of 60 forward primers for TCR Vbeta segments and 13 reverse primers for TCR Jbeta segments. The CDR3 region of rearranged TCR beta genes was amplified from genomic DNA by a multiplex PCR assay. The Illumina HiSeq System was used to sequence the amplified TCR beta libraries as 87-base-pair reads. Regarding the original processing steps: A later analysis tallied 75 million to 95 million unique TCR beta chains across the approximately 670 repertoires, and around 10 million of those chains were shared by two or more donors. A nearest-neighbor algorithm error-corrected the raw reads and collapsed the reads into unique sequences, merging closely related sequences to remove PCR and sequencing errors. To assign V, D and J gene segments, CDR3 sequences were aligned to IMGT reference sequences. For a sequence to be retained, at least a six-nucleotide match to both a V gene segment and a J gene segment was required. A rearrangement was called productive if the CDR3 had no stop codons and remained in frame with V and J, and every other rearrangement was called non-productive. CDR3 was defined according to IMGT convention as the region running from the second conserved V-encoded cysteine to the conserved J-encoded phenylalanine. The earlier analysis of about 590 of the donors excluded sequences that lacked an unambiguous match to a single V gene segment. An earlier analysis of several hundred of the donors called V segments functional above 56.7% productive rearrangements and segregating when the between-donor standard deviation exceeded 5%. To diagnose cytomegalovirus status from the catalog of TCR beta chain sequences, a statistical classification framework was built. A later analysis assigned V and J genes by comparing TCR nucleotide sequences with IMGT/GENE-DB human TR gene sequences. The TCRdist pipeline was used in a later analysis to assign CDR3 sequences and most-parsimonious VDJ recombination scenarios. In a later analysis, each TCR beta chain was defined by its CDR3 amino acid sequence together with its V-gene family, and reads lacking a unique V-gene family were excluded. To address suspected cross-contamination and a sequencing artifact, a later analysis removed over 500 highly shared, low-generation-probability nucleotide sequences. In a later analysis, a clonal expansion index was calculated for each public chain from normalized within-repertoire ranks of inferred template counts. A later analysis computed generation probabilities with a VDJ recombination model fitted to out-of-frame rearrangements, and checked the results against IGoR. Hypergeometric tests were used in a later analysis to score TCR-TCR, TCR-HLA and TCR-CMV co-occurrence, with a repertoire-size bias correction applied to the TCR pairs. To estimate false discovery rates, a later analysis permuted the HLA or CMV assignments 20 times. In a later analysis, co-occurring TCRs were grouped using DBSCAN, and TCRdist sequence similarity was added for clustering within HLA-allele-positive subsets. Repertoires with fewer than 30,000 or more than 120,000 public chains were left out of co-occurrence clustering, as were about five repertoires with anomalous nucleotide sharing. TCRdb holds this immuneACCESS table with in-frame rearrangements only. Some clones are missing; in checked studies, unresolved V genes explain under half, and the rest has no known cause. V, J and clone size are taken as reported in that table, and D and trimming were inferred from the DNA itself. The sample table holds 60,000 to 70,000 clones, of which about two thirds were seen once. The top ten constitute under 20% of the sample.

In total, more than 500 healthy bone marrow donors made up the cohort. Cohort members were all nominally healthy when sampled, although unrecorded immune exposures were likely present. The donor tested CMV seropositive, placing the donor among the roughly 300 seropositive members of the cohort. Every donor gave a peripheral blood sample, and the peripheral blood mononuclear cells from that sample were used for TCR beta sequencing. The Qiagen DNeasy Blood Extraction Kit was used to extract genomic DNA from the blood cell samples. The sequenced sample consisted of PBMCs. The TCR was taken from a man aged 35 to 55 in good health and CMV-seropositive. The chain is encoded by TRBV18 joined to TRBJ2-1; no D gene is confidently identified. The DNA sequence follows: TGTGCCAGCTCACCGACGGCTATGTCAGGTTCCTACAATGAGCAGTTCTTC. It translates as CASSPTAMSGSYNEQFF.